These T cell receptor beta chains were read from a single sample in a study of breast tumors, draining lymph nodes, adjacent tissues. Each CDR3 protein is one row after TCRdb ran MiXCR on the multiplex PCR reads. Of more than 14,000 distinct CDR3 sequences in the sample, around 47% were seen once. Input material: tumor-adjacent breast tissue. These receptors all stem from a female donor with breast cancer. Some clones in this sample may be carry-over from other donors' samples. CDR3s leave out the opening cysteine and the closing phenylalanine or tryptophan. D genes are given only for firm matches. Size is omitted from some rows. Given values are once, few, many or a class for expanded clones.

d_gene	j_gene	v_gene	abundance	CDR3aa
.	TRBJ1-1	TRBV10-3	many	AISESRGRGTEAF
.	TRBJ1-1	TRBV5-1	.	ASSLRSVNTEAF
.	TRBJ1-2	TRBV24-1	.	ATLHSYGYT
.	TRBJ1-3	TRBV15	medium-sized	ATSRDRANSGNTIY
.	TRBJ2-7	TRBV10-3	.	AISESFTSYEQY
.	TRBJ2-2	TRBV12-3/TRBV12-4	many	ASVRGGGELF
.	TRBJ1-2	TRBV5-1	.	ASSIGGYT
TRBD2	TRBJ2-3	TRBV19	.	ASRSLRPSGGSDTQY
TRBD1	TRBJ1-2	TRBV24-1	.	ATSDIEERTGGAGGYGYT
TRBD1	TRBJ1-6	TRBV11-3	.	ASSHRQGTSPLH
.	TRBJ2-1	TRBV2	.	ASRTVSYNEQF
TRBD1	TRBJ1-6	TRBV5-1	few	ASSLDRGPSPLH
.	TRBJ2-1	TRBV7-2	.	ASSLGNEQF
TRBD1	TRBJ1-2	TRBV30	many	AWRQTGGERGYT
.	TRBJ1-6	TRBV7-2	many	ASSLDGGIPPLH
.	TRBJ2-1	TRBV19	.	ASSIGRVRNEQF
TRBD2	TRBJ2-7	TRBV10-3	medium-sized	AISGPTSGSYEQY
.	TRBJ2-5	TRBV7-9	medium-sized	ASSLDRSPKETQY
TRBD1	TRBJ1-5	TRBV12-3/TRBV12-4	.	ASSPQGAGNQPQH
.	TRBJ2-7	TRBV7-9	few	ASSFYICSAVDSSDGKQY
TRBD1	TRBJ1-6	TRBV11-2	.	ASSLKTGSYNSPLH
TRBD2	TRBJ2-3	TRBV6-4	.	ASSLTSGGTDTQY
TRBD1	TRBJ1-1	TRBV4-1	many	ASSRSGGGGTEAF
TRBD1	TRBJ1-1	TRBV5-1	once	ASTTGAYTEAF
.	TRBJ1-1	TRBV18	.	ASSQGQNTEAF
TRBD1	TRBJ1-4	TRBV15	.	ATSRWTGEKLF
.	TRBJ2-7	TRBV12-3/TRBV12-4	.	ASSFLSGQESEQY
TRBD2	TRBJ2-7	TRBV2	many	ASSELAGNEQY
TRBD2	TRBJ2-1	TRBV7-8	few	ASSLGGEGNEQF
.	TRBJ2-3	TRBV18	many	ASSPGVDTQY
TRBD1	TRBJ1-6	TRBV7-6	.	ASSSGQGGSPLH
.	TRBJ1-2	TRBV7-9	few	ASSLCANYGYT
TRBD2	TRBJ2-7	TRBV10-3	many	AISGGTSGLIYEQY
.	TRBJ1-5	TRBV2	many	ASSEGPQPQH
TRBD1	TRBJ2-3	TRBV7-8	once	ASSFRQGSTDTQY
TRBD1	TRBJ1-6	TRBV5-1	few	ASSGGQGNSPLH
TRBD1	TRBJ1-4	TRBV7-9	few	ASSGQATNEKLF
TRBD1	TRBJ1-2	TRBV20-1	many	SVQGQSRDYLTYT
.	TRBJ2-2	TRBV6-2/TRBV6-3	many	ASSRIADTGELF
TRBD2	TRBJ2-1	TRBV11-2	.	ASSSGTSRYNEQF
.	TRBJ2-2	TRBV11-3	many	ASSPSGQRTNTGELF
TRBD1	TRBJ1-3	TRBV5-5	once	ASSGGQGENTIY
.	TRBJ2-5	TRBV5-1	many	ASSLDGVRRGETQY
TRBD2	TRBJ2-3	TRBV9	.	ASSVGASGNGDTQY
TRBD1	TRBJ2-7	TRBV6-1	.	ASSEVDRGSSEQY
.	TRBJ1-3	TRBV4-3	.	ASGQDTSNSGNTTY
TRBD2	TRBJ2-3	TRBV20-1	.	SAMWTSGRVTDTQY
.	TRBJ2-2	TRBV5-1	.	ASSPVVNTGDLF
TRBD1	TRBJ1-2	TRBV29-1	.	SVPTGGRYGYT
TRBD1	TRBJ1-6	TRBV20-1	medium-sized	SARESRGRNSPLH
.	TRBJ2-6	TRBV11-2	.	ASGGAGPAANVLT
TRBD2	TRBJ2-3	TRBV7-2	.	ASSFQTSGGAVDTQY
TRBD1	TRBJ2-1	TRBV29-1	.	SVEIWDSRYNEQF
.	TRBJ2-3	TRBV6-2/TRBV6-3	many	ASSYGASTDTQY
TRBD2	TRBJ2-7	TRBV20-1	.	SASRLAVSYEQY